The clone carrying this TCR beta chain was picked up many times. Trimming stripped 11 bases from V and 7 bases from J, with 18 bases between. Per the germline V gene, CDR1 is MNHEY and CDR2 is SVGEGT. The CDR3 has 13 residues. The data originate from a study of T-cell reconstitution after alpha-beta-depleted transplantation in children. Unique molecular identifiers were used in preparing the TCRbeta library. TCRdb re-analysed the PCR reads in MiXCR, keeping a single row per CDR3 protein. The sample has approximately 300,000 distinct CDR3 sequences; more than 9% are singletons. The rearrangement uses TRBV6-2 or TRBV6-3 and TRBJ2-1; D is unclear. This clonotype originated in a male patient aged 2-15 years who had a stem cell transplant for chronic granulomatous disease, so the T cells may come from the graft donor. The sequencing used peripheral blood, collected 180 days after TCRalphabeta/CD19-depleted stem cell transplant. The CDR3 region is CAGRTQITNEQFF. The CDR3, as DNA: TGTGCCGGAAGGACGCAAATTACAAATGAGCAGTTCTTC.